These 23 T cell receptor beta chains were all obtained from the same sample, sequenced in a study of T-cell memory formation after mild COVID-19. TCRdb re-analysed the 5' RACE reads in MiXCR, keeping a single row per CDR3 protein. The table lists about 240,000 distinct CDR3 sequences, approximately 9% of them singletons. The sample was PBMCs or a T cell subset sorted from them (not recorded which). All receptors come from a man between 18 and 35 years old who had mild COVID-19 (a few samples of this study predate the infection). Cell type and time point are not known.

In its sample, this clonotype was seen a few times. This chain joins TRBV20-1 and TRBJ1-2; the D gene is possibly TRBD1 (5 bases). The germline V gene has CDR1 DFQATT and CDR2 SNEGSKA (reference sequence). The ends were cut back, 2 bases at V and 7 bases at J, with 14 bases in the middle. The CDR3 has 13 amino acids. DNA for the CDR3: TGCAGTGCTAGACGGGTGGGGAGGGGTGGCTACACCTTC. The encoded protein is CSARRVGRGGYTF.

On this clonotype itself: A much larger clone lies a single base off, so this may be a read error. The CDR3 DNA is TGCGCCAGCGGCCAGAGACAGGGGGACGAGCAGTACGTC. Translated, it gives CASGQRQGDEQYV. The genes are TRBV4-1 and TRBJ2-7; 9 bases are a match to TRBD1. Germline loops: CDR1 MGHRA, CDR2 YSYEKL. This CDR3 is built from 13 residues.

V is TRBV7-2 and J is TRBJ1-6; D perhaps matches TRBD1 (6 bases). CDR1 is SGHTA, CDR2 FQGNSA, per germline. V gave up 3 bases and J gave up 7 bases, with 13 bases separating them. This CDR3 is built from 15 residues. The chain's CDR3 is CASSLGARENSPLHF. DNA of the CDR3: TGTGCCAGCAGCTTGGGGGCCAGGGAAAATTCACCCCTCCACTTT.

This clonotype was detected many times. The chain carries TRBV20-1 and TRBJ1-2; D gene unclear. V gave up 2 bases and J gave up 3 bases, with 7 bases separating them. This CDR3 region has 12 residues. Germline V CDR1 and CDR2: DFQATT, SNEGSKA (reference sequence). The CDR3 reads CSARNNDYGYTF. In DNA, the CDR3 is TGCAGTGCTAGAAACAACGACTATGGCTACACCTTC.

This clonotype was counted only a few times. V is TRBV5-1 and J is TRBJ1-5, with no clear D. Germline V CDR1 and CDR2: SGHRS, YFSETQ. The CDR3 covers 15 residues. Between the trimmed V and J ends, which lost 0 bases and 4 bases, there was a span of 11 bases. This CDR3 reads CASSLEWGPNQPQHF. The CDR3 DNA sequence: TGCGCCAGCAGCTTGGAATGGGGTCCAAATCAGCCCCAGCATTTT.

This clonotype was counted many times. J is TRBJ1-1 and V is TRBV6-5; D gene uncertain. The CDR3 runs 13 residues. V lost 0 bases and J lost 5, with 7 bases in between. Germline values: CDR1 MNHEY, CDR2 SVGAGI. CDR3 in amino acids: CASSYSAGTEAFF. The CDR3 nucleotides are TGTGCCAGCAGTTACTCGGCTGGGACTGAAGCTTTCTTT.

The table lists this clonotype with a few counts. The CDR3 sequence: CASSLMSPALGARDSPLHF. The DNA for the CDR3 is TGTGCCAGCAGCTTAATGTCCCCCGCCCTGGGGGCAAGGGATTCACCCCTCCACTTT. The J gene is TRBJ1-6, the V gene TRBV7-3, with D possibly matching TRBD1 (6 bases). In germline, CDR1 is SGHTA, CDR2 FQGTGA. The CDR3 runs to 19 residues. V lost 1 base to trimming and J lost 8 bases, with 24 bases between them.

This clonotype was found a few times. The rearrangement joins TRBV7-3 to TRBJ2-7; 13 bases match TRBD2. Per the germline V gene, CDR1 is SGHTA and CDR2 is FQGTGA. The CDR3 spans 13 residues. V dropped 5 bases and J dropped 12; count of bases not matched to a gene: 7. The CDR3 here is CASSPGTSGVVYF. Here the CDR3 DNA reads TGTGCCAGCAGCCCAGGGACTAGCGGGGTTGTGTACTTC.

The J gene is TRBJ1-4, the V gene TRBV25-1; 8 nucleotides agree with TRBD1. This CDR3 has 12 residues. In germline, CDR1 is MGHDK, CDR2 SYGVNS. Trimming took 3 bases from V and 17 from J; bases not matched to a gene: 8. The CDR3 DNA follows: TGTGCCAGCAGTGACTCGGGACAGGTCCTTTTTTTT. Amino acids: CASSDSGQVLFF.

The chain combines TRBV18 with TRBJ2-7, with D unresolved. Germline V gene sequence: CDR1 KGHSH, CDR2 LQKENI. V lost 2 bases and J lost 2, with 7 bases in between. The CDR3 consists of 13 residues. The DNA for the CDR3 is TGTGCCAGCTCACCAGGGTGGACCTACGAGCAGTACTTC. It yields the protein CASSPGWTYEQYF.

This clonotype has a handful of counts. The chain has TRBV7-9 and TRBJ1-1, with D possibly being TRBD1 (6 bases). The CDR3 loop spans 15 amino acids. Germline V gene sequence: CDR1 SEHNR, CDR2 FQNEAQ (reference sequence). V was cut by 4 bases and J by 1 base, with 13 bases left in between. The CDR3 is CASSSAQTGNTEAFF. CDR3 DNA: TGTGCCAGCAGCTCGGCCCAGACAGGGAACACTGAAGCTTTCTTT.

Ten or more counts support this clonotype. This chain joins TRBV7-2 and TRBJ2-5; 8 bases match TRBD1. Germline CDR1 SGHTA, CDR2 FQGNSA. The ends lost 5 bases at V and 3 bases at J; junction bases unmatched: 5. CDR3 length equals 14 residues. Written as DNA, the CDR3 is TGTGCCAGCAGCCCCGGGACAGGAAAAGAGACCCAGTACTTC. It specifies CASSPGTGKETQYF.

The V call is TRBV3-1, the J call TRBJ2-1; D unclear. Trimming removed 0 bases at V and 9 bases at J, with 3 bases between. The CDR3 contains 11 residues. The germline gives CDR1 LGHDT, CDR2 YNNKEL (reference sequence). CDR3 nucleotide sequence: TGTGCCAGCAGCCAAGAGGGTGAGCAGTTCTTC. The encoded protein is CASSQEGEQFF.

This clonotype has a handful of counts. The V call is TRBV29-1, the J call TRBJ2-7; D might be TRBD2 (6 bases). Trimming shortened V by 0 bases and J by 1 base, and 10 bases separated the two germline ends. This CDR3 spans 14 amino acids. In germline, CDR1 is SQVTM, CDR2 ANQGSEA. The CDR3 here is CSVEEGRGSYEQYF. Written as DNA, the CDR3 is TGCAGCGTTGAAGAAGGCCGGGGGTCCTACGAGCAGTACTTC.

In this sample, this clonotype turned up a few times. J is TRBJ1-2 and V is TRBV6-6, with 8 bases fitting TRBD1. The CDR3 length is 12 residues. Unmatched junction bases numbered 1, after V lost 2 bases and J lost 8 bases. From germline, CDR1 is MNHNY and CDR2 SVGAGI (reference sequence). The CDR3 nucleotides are TGTGCCAGCAGTTACGACAGGGGCGGCTACACCTTC. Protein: CASSYDRGGYTF.

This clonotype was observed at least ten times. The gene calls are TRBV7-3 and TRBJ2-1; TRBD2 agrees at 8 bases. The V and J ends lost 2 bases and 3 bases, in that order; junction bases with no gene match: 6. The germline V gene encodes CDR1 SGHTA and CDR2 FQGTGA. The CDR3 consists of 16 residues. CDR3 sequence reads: CASSLRAGDLYNEQFF. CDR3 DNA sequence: TGTGCCAGCAGCTTACGAGCGGGGGACCTCTACAATGAGCAGTTCTTC.

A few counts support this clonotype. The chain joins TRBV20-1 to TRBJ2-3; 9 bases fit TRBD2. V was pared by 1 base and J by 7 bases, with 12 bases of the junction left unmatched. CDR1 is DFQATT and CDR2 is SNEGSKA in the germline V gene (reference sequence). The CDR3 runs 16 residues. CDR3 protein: CSARGQAAGGPYTQYF. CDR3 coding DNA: TGCAGTGCTAGAGGGCAGGCGGCGGGGGGGCCTTATACGCAGTATTTT.

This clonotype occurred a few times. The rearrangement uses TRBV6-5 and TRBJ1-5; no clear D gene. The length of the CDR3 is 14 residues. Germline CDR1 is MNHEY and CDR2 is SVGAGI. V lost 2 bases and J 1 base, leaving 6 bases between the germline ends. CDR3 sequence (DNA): TGTGCCAGCAGTTACGGCCAGAGCAATCAGCCCCAGCATTTT. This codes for CASSYGQSNQPQHF.

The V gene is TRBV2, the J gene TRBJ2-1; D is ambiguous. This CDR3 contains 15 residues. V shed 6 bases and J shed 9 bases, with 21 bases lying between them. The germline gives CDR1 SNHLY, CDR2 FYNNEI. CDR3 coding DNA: TGTGCCAGCAGAGATGAATTTAGCCGACGGACTGAGCAGTTCTTC. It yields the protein CASRDEFSRRTEQFF.

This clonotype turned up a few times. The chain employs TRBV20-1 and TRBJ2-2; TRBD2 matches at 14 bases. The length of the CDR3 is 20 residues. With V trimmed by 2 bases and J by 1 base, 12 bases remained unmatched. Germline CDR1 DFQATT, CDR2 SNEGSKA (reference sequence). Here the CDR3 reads CSARPLAGTSGGQNTGELFF. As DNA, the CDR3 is TGCAGTGCTAGACCGCTAGCCGGGACTAGCGGGGGCCAGAACACCGGGGAGCTGTTTTTT.

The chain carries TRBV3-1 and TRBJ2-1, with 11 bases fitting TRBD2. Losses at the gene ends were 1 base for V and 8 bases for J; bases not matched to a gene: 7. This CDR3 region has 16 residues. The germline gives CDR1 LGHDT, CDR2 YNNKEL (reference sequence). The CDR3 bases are TGTGCCAGCAGCCAAGGACTAGCGGGGCAGCTCGATGAGCAGTTCTTC. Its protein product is CASSQGLAGQLDEQFF.

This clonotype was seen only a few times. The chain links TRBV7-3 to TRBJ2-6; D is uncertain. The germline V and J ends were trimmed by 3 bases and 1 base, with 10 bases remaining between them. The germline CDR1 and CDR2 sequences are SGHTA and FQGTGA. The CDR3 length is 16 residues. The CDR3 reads CASSFDGSSGANVLTF. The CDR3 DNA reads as TGTGCCAGCAGCTTTGACGGAAGTTCTGGGGCCAACGTCCTGACTTTC.

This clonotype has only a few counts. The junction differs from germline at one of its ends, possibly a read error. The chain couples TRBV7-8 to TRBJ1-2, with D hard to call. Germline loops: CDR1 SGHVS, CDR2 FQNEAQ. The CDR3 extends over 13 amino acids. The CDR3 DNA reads TGTGCAAGCAGCTTAGGGCAACCGGGGGGCTACACCTTC. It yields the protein CASSLGQPGGYTF. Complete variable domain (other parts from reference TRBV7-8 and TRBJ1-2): GAGVSQSPRYKVAKRGQDVALRCDPISGHVSLFWYQQALGQGPEFLTYFQNEAQLDKSGLPSDRFFAERPEGSVSTLKIQRTQQEDSAVYLCASSLGQPGGYTFGSGTRLTVV.